This TCR beta chain was profiled in a study of shared clonotypes between healthy human individuals. Study as a whole: Donors, aged 18 to 49, were a couple of women and a few men.

As defined, naive CD8 cells were CD45RO-negative and positively selected for CCR7, with terminally differentiated effector memory CD45RA+ cells excluded. Genomic DNA per cell subset filled all wells of several immunoSEQ plates. Each sorted subset replicate got 200 ng genomic DNA, roughly 33,000 genomes. The protocol was immunoSEQ multiplex PCR, while the TCRdb copy is restricted to in-frame clones and leaves out a portion. The sample contains around 1.9 million clones, around 93% of which appear only once. CDR1 is SGHNT, CDR2 YYREEE, per germline (reference sequence). This CDR3 contains 15 residues. Trimming pared 1 base from V and 1 base from J, leaving 10 bases between.

The V and J genes are TRBV5-4 and TRBJ2-3, with unresolved D. Sequencing used naive CD8+ T cells from PBMCs. This TCR derives from a man younger than 35 in good health. Some clones in this sample may be carry-over from other donors' samples. CDR3 sequence reads: CASSLPAKGTDTQYF. DNA for the CDR3: TGTGCCAGCAGCTTGCCGGCTAAGGGCACAGATACGCAGTATTTT.